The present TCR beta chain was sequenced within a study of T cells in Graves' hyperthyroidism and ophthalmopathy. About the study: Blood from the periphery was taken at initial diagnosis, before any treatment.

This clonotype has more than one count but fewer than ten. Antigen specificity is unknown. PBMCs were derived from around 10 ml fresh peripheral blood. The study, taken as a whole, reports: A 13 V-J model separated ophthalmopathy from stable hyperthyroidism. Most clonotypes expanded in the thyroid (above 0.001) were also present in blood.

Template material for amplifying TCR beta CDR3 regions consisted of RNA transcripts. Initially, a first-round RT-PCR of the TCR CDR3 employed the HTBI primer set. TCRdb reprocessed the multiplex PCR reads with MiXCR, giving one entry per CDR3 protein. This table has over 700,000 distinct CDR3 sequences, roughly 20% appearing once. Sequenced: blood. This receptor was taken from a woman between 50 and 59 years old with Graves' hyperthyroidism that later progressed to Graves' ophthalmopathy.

The CDR3 region is CASSVEVEAIAFF. Written as DNA, the CDR3 is TGTGCCAGCAGCGTAGAGGTTGAGGCCATAGCTTTCTTT. The chain employs TRBV9 and TRBJ1-1; D uncertain. The CDR3 has 13 residues. CDR1 and CDR2 (germline): SGDLS, YYNGEE. Deletions cut 0 bases from V and 10 bases from J, with 13 bases between. Together with reference TRBV9 and TRBJ1-1, the CDR3 gives the full variable domain: DSGVTQTPKHLITATGQRVTLRCSPRSGDLSVYWYQQSLDQGLQFLIQYYNGEERAKGNILERFSAQQFPDLHSELNLSSLELGDSALYFCASSVEVEAIAFFGQGTRLTVV.